The rows below give T cell receptor beta chains drawn from one sample of a study of tumor-infiltrating lymphocytes in primary liver carcinoma. TCRdb re-called the multiplex PCR reads with MiXCR, one entry per CDR3 protein. In the table there are 100,000 to 150,000 distinct CDR3 sequences, 64% of which are singletons. The material sequenced was liver tumor tissue from sampling region 3. Every receptor here comes from an older woman with primary liver carcinoma and hepatitis B virus infection. Each CDR3 is given with its conserved first and last residue. A D gene is named only where the DNA matches it firmly. The listing skips clone size in some rows; elsewhere it reads once, few, many or a size class.

J gene	V gene	clone size	D gene	CDR3 DNA	CDR3 protein
TRBJ2-7	TRBV5-4	many	-	TGTGCCAGCAGCTATGGACGGACCTACGAGCAGTACTTC	CASSYGRTYEQYF
TRBJ2-1	TRBV11-3	-	TRBD2	TGTGCCAACAGCTTAGGTCGGGGGGAGTGGGGTGTCGATGAGATGTTCTTC	CANSLGRGEWGVDEMFF
TRBJ2-1	TRBV11-3	-	TRBD2	TGTGCCAGCAACTTAGATCGGGGGGAGTGGGGTGTCGATGTGCAGTTCTTC	CASNLDRGEWGVDVQFF
TRBJ1-5	TRBV5-5	few	-	TGTGCCGGCAGCTTCCGGGGGATAGGAAGCAATCAGCCCCAGCATTTT	CAGSFRGIGSNQPQHF
TRBJ2-3	TRBV29-1	-	TRBD2	TGCAGCGTTGCCAAGACTAGCGGGAGGACAGATACACAGTATTTT	CSVAKTSGRTDTQYF
TRBJ2-1	TRBV6-6	-	TRBD2	TGTGCCACACGTCCACCGGGGGAGGGTGAGCAGTTCTTC	CATRPPGEGEQFF
TRBJ2-2	TRBV11-3	-	-	TGTGCCAGCAGCTCTTACAGGGTTTTAGCCGGGGAGCTGCTTTTC	CASSSYRVLAGELLF
TRBJ2-2	TRBV10-1	-	-	TGCGCCAGCAGTAAGGGGTCGACTGGGGAGCTGTTTTTT	CASSKGSTGELFF
TRBJ2-7	TRBV12-3/TRBV12-4	-	-	TGTGTCAGCACCATGCAGGGCCACTACGAGCAGTACTTC	CVSTMQGHYEQYF
TRBJ1-2	TRBV11-2	-	-	TGTGCCAGCAGCTTAGACAGTAGCTATGGCTACACCTTC	CASSLDSSYGYTF
TRBJ1-1	TRBV5-1	few	-	TGCGCCAGCAGCTTGGGGGACACAAGTCACACTGAAGCTTTCTTT	CASSLGDTSHTEAFF
TRBJ1-2	TRBV5-1	many	TRBD1	TGCGCCAGCAGCTTGGAAGCAGGGGGTTGGTCTAACTATGGCTACACCTTC	CASSLEAGGWSNYGYTF
TRBJ1-3	TRBV12-3/TRBV12-4	many	-	TGTGCCAGCAAGGGGGAAGCTGGAAACACCATATATTTT	CASKGEAGNTIYF
TRBJ1-2	TRBV11-2	-	-	TGTGCCAGCAGCTTAGAGGGGGCTAGTGGTGGTGACTACACCTTC	CASSLEGASGGDYTF
TRBJ2-1	TRBV20-1	few	-	TGCAGTGCTAGTTCTGGGGCTGGTGAGCAGTTCTTC	CSASSGAGEQFF
TRBJ2-1	TRBV11-2	-	-	TGTGCCAGCAACCTTCACGGGACTGGCGGGATTCGTTGGTTTGGCAATGAGCAGTTCTTC	CASNLHGTGGIRWFGNEQFF
TRBJ2-7	TRBV11-2	-	-	TGTGCCAGCAGATTAGCCTCGGAAGGGACCGAGCAGTACTTC	CASRLASEGTEQYF
TRBJ2-7	TRBV12-3/TRBV12-4	few	-	TGTGCCAGCAGTTTAAGGAGCGAGCAGTACTTC	CASSLRSEQYF
TRBJ2-3	TRBV11-2	-	TRBD1	TGTACCAGCAGCTCAACACGGTTACAGGGGGCAGATACACAGTATTTT	CTSSSTRLQGADTQYF
TRBJ2-2	TRBV4-2	-	TRBD2	TGTGCCAGCAGCCAAGAGGGGACTAGCGGGAGAGCGGGAACACCGGGGGGCTGTTTTTTT	CASSQEGTSGRAGTPGGCFF
TRBJ2-2	TRBV21-1	many	-	TGTGCCAGCAGAACAGGGAACGGGTCCGGGGAGCTGTTTTTT	CASRTGNGSGELFF
TRBJ2-7	TRBV29-1	-	TRBD2	TGCAGCGTTGAAGGCGGGAGGCCCCCATTTTACGGGCAGTACTTC	CSVEGGRPPFYGQYF
TRBJ1-4	TRBV28	-	-	TGTGCCAGCAGTTTTAAGCGCGTGCCTAATGAAGAACTGTTTTTT	CASSFKRVPNEELFF
TRBJ2-5	TRBV20-1	-	TRBD2	TGCAGTGCTAGGATAGCGGGCTCACAAGGGACCCGGTACTTC	CSARIAGSQGTRYF
TRBJ1-4	TRBV11-2	-	-	TGTGCCAACAGCCTCACCCGGCAGGCTGCAACTAACGAAAAACTGTTTTTT	CANSLTRQAATNEKLFF
TRBJ2-3	TRBV6-5	many	-	TGTGCCAGCAGTTACACACCTAACGGCGCAGATACGCAGTATTTT	CASSYTPNGADTQYF
TRBJ2-1	TRBV29-1	-	TRBD1	TGCAGGAGCCGGATAGGGGGCTCCCCTAGCTCCTACAATGAGCAGTTCTTC	CRSRIGGSPSSYNEQFF
TRBJ1-5	TRBV6-1	-	-	TGTGTCAGCAGGCTGACGGGGGGTAGCAATCAGCCCCAGCATTTT	CVSRLTGGSNQPQHF
TRBJ2-2	TRBV5-1	-	TRBD2	TGCGCCAGCAGCCTGGCTAGCGGGGTCTACACCGGGGAGCTGTTTTTT	CASSLASGVYTGELFF
TRBJ2-2	TRBV6-2/TRBV6-3	many	-	TGTGCCAGCAGTTCTGGAGTGCCCGGGGAGCTGTTTTTT	CASSSGVPGELFF
TRBJ1-4	TRBV28	-	-	TGTGCCAGCACTCTAATTAGGACCGAAGGGGCCCCCCATGCTGCAACTAATGAAAAACTGTTTTTT	CASTLIRTEGAPHAATNEKLFF
TRBJ2-3	TRBV28	many	TRBD2	TGTGCCAGCAGTACCCTAGCGGGAGGGGATACGCAGTATTTT	CASSTLAGGDTQYF
TRBJ2-1	TRBV6-5	many	TRBD2	TGTGCCAGCAGAGGAGACCGGGCTAGCGGCAACAATGAGCAGTTCTTC	CASRGDRASGNNEQFF
TRBJ2-7	TRBV11-2	medium-sized	-	TGTGCCAGCAGCTTAGTTGGGGTTGACTACGAGCAGTACTTC	CASSLVGVDYEQYF
TRBJ1-1	TRBV6-6	-	-	TGTGCCAGCAGTTACTCGAAGGGACGGAGAAGGGCCACTGAAGCTTTCTTT	CASSYSKGRRRATEAFF
TRBJ2-5	TRBV11-2	once	-	TGTGCCAGCAACTTAGCTCGAGGGGGGGCCCGAGAGACCCAGTACTTC	CASNLARGGARETQYF
TRBJ2-7	TRBV6-5	-	-	TGTGCCAGTCAAGGTTCCTTGGGACACAACGAGCGGTACTTC	CASQGSLGHNERYF
TRBJ2-2	TRBV30	few	TRBD2	TGTGCCTGGAGCTCGGGACTAGCGGGAGTTCACACCGGGGAGCTGTTTTTT	CAWSSGLAGVHTGELFF
TRBJ2-3	TRBV4-1	-	-	TGCGCCTGCAGCCAAACGATCGGAACAGATACGCAGTATTTT	CACSQTIGTDTQYF
TRBJ2-7	TRBV6-1	-	-	TGTGTCAACAGACCGGGGATGGACGAGCAGTACTTC	CVNRPGMDEQYF
TRBJ2-1	TRBV11-2	-	TRBD2	TGTGCCAGCAGCTGGACTAGCGGGAAAGTGCAGTTCTTC	CASSWTSGKVQFF
TRBJ2-1	TRBV6-6	-	-	TGTGTCAGCAGCCAGGCTCCGGGGTCGGGAGCGGATGAGCAGTTCTTC	CVSSQAPGSGADEQFF
TRBJ1-1	TRBV28	-	TRBD1	TGTGCCAGCAGTTATACAGGGGGCAACACTGAAGCTTTCTTT	CASSYTGGNTEAFF
TRBJ2-1	TRBV29-1	-	TRBD1	TGCAGCGTGGGGGACAGGTCTGACAATGAGCAGTTCTTC	CSVGDRSDNEQFF
TRBJ1-1	TRBV12-3/TRBV12-4	many	-	TGTGCCAGCAGTTTCAGGGACACTGAAGCTTTCTTT	CASSFRDTEAFF
TRBJ2-5	TRBV11-2	-	TRBD2	TGTGCCAGCAGCTCAAGAGCGGGAGAGTCCGGGGAGACCCAGTACTTC	CASSSRAGESGETQYF
TRBJ2-1	TRBV9	few	TRBD2	TGTGCCAGCAGGCGGGGGGAACAGGGTCGCGGTGAGCAGTTCTTC	CASRRGEQGRGEQFF
TRBJ2-7	TRBV11-2	-	-	TGTGCCAGCAGCATCTACGAACAGTACTTC	CASSIYEQYF
TRBJ2-3	TRBV28	-	-	TGTGCCACCCGAGGGGCCGGGAGCTGGACAGATACGCAGTATTTT	CATRGAGSWTDTQYF
TRBJ2-2	TRBV7-9	-	TRBD1	TGTGCCAGCAGACCCGGGACAGCAGGTACCGGGGAGCTGTTTTTT	CASRPGTAGTGELFF
TRBJ1-3	TRBV10-3	few	TRBD1	TGTGCCATCCCGGGGACAGGCTCTGGAAACACCATATATTTT	CAIPGTGSGNTIYF
TRBJ2-7	TRBV11-1	-	-	TGTTCCAACAGCTATTCAAGAGGCTCCTACGAGCAGTACTTC	CSNSYSRGSYEQYF
TRBJ2-1	TRBV11-2	once	-	TGTGCCAGCAGCTTACATGGGCCCGCGAGCTCCTACAATGAGCAGTTCTTC	CASSLHGPASSYNEQFF
TRBJ2-5	TRBV11-2	-	TRBD1	TGTGCCAGCGGCCTGACGACAGGGGTGGGAGAGACCAAGTACTTC	CASGLTTGVGETKYF
TRBJ2-2	TRBV11-2	-	-	TGTGCCAGCAGCCCTCCACAAGGACTGACCGGGGAGCTGTTCTTT	CASSPPQGLTGELFF
TRBJ2-3	TRBV28	many	TRBD2	TGTGCCAGCAAGGTATTGGGAGGGGTGGATACGCAGTATTTT	CASKVLGGVDTQYF
TRBJ2-6	TRBV11-1	few	-	TGTGCCAGCAGCCCCGCCCTGGGGTATGGGGCCAACGTCCTGACCTTC	CASSPALGYGANVLTF
TRBJ2-3	TRBV11-1	-	TRBD2	TGTGCCAGCATCTTTAGGCAACGTGCGGGAGAGTCTCATTTT	CASIFRQRAGESHF
TRBJ2-7	TRBV6-1	many	-	TGTGCCAGCAGTGCCTCCTACGAGCAGTACTTC	CASSASYEQYF
TRBJ2-3	TRBV11-2	-	TRBD2	TGTGCCAGCATCCTAGGACTAGCGACTAGCACAGATACGCGGTATTTT	CASILGLATSTDTRYF